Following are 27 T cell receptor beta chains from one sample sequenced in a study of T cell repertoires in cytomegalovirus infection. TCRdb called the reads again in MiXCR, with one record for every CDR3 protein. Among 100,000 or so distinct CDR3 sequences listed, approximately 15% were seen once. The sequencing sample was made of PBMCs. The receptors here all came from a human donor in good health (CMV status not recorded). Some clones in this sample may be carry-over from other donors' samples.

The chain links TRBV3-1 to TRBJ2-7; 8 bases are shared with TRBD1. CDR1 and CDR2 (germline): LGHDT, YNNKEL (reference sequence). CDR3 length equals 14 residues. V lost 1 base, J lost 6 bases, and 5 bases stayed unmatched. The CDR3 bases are TGTGCCAGCAGCCAAGTCAGGGGGCTAGGCGAGCAGTACTTC. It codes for CASSQVRGLGEQYF.

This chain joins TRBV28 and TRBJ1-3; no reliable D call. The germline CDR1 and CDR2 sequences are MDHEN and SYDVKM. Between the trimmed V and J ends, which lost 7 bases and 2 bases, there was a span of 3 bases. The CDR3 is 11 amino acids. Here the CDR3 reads CASTPGNTIYF. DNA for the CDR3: TGTGCCAGCACCCCTGGAAACACCATATATTTT. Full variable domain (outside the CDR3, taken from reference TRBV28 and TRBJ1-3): DVKVTQSSRYLVKRTGEKVFLECVQDMDHENMFWYRQDPGLGLRLIYFSYDVKMKEKGDIPEGYSVSREKKERFSLILESASTNQTSMYLCASTPGNTIYFGEGSWLTVV.

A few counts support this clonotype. CDR3 DNA: TGTGCCAGCACCTTGGGCGGGGCTGGGGCCAACGTCCTGACTTTC. Translated, it gives CASTLGGAGANVLTF. The V gene is TRBV7-3, the J gene TRBJ2-6; D might be TRBD2 (6 bases). The CDR3 is made up of 15 amino acids. Deletions cut 7 bases from V and 2 bases from J, with 12 bases between. Germline V lookup: CDR1 SGHTA, CDR2 FQGTGA. Filled out from reference TRBV7-3 and TRBJ2-6, the complete variable domain reads GAGVSQTPSNKVTEKGKYVELRCDPISGHTALYWYRQSLGQGPEFLIYFQGTGAADDSGLPNDRFFAVRPEGSVSTLKIQRTERGDSAVYLCASTLGGAGANVLTFGAGSRLTVL.

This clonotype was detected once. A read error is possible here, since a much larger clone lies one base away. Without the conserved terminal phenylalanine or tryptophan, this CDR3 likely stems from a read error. This CDR3 reads CASSSDFGGSPLHS. CDR3 nucleotide sequence: TGTGCCAGCAGTTCCGACTTCGGCGGTTCACCCCTCCACTCT. The rearrangement uses TRBV12-3 or TRBV12-4 and TRBJ1-6; D is unresolved. The CDR3 is 14 residues long. V was clipped by 4 bases and J by 9 bases, with 13 bases between them.

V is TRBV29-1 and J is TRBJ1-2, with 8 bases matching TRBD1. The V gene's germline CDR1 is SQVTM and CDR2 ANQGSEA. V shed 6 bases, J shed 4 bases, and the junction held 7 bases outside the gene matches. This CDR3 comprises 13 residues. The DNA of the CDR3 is TGCAGCGTGAAGACAGGGGCGGGCTATGGCTACACCTTC. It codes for CSVKTGAGYGYTF.

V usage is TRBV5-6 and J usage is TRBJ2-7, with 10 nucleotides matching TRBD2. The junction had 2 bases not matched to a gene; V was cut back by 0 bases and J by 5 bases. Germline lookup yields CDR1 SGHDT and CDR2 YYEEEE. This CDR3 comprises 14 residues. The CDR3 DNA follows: TGTGCCAGCAGCTTGGTCCTAGCGGGGGACGAGCAGTACTTC. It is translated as CASSLVLAGDEQYF.

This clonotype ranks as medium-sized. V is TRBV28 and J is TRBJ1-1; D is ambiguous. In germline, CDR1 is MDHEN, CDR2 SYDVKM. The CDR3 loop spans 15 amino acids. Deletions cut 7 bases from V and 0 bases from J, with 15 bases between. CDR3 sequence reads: CASTFESSMNTEAFF. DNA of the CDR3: TGTGCCAGCACCTTCGAGAGCAGCATGAACACTGAAGCTTTCTTT.

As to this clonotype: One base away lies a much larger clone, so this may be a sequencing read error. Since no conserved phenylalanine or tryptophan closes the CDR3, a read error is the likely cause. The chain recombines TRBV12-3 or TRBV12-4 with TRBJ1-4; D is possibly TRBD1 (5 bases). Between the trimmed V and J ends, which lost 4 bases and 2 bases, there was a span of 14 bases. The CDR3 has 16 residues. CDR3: CASSSNPGYTNEKLFY. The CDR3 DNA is TGTGCCAGCAGTTCTAACCCAGGGTATACTAATGAAAAACTGTTTTAT.

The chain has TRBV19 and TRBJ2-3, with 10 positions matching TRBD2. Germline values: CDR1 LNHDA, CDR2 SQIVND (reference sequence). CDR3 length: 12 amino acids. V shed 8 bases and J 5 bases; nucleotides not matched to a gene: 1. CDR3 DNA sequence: TGTGCCAGTGCTAGCGGGGGAGATACGCAGTATTTT. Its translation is CASASGGDTQYF.

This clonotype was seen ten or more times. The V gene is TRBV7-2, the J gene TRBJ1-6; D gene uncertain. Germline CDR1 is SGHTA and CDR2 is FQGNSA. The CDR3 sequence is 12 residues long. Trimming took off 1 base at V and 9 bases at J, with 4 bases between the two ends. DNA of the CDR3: TGTGCCAGCAGCTTAGGGTCTTCACCCCTCCACTTT. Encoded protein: CASSLGSSPLHF.

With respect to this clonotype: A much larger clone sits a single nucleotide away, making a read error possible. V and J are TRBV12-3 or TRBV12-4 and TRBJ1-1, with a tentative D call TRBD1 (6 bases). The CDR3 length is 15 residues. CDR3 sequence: CASSGPGQMNTETFF. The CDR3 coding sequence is TGTGCCAGCAGTGGACCAGGACAGATGAACACTGAAACTTTCTTT.

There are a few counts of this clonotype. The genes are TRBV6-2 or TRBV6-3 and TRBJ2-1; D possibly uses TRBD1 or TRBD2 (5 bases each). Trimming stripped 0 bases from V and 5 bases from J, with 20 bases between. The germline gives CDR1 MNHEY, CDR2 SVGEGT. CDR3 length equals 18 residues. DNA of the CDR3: TGTGCCAGCAGTTACTCATTGGATCCGCGAGGGGTTAACAATGAGCAGTTCTTC. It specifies CASSYSLDPRGVNNEQFF.

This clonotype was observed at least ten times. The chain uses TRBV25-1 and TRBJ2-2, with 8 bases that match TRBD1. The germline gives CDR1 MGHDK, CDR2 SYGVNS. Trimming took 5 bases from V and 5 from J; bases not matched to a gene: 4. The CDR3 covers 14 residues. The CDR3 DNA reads TGTGCCAGCAGTTCTACAGGGGGGACCGGGGAGCTGTTTTTT. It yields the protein CASSSTGGTGELFF.

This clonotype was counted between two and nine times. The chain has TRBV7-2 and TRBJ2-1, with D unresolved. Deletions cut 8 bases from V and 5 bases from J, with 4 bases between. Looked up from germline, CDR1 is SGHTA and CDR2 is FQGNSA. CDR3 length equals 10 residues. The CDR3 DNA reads TGTGCCAGCGGCAACAATGAGCAGTTCTTC. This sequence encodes CASGNNEQFF.

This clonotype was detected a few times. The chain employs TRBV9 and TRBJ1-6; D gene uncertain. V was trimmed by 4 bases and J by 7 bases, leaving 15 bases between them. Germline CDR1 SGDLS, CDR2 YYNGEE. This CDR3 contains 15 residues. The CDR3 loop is CASSPEGLRNSPLHF. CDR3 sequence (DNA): TGTGCCAGCAGCCCAGAAGGCCTTAGGAATTCACCCCTCCACTTT. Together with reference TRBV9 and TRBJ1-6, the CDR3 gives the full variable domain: DSGVTQTPKHLITATGQRVTLRCSPRSGDLSVYWYQQSLDQGLQFLIQYYNGEERAKGNILERFSAQQFPDLHSELNLSSLELGDSALYFCASSPEGLRNSPLHFGNGTRLTVT.

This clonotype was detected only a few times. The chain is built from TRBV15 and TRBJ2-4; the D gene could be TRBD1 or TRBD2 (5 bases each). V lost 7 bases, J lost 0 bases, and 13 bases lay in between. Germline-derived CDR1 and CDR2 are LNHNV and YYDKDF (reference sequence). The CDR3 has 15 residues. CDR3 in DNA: TGTGCCACCACTCGGGACCGACAAGCCAAAAACATTCAGTACTTC. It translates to CATTRDRQAKNIQYF.

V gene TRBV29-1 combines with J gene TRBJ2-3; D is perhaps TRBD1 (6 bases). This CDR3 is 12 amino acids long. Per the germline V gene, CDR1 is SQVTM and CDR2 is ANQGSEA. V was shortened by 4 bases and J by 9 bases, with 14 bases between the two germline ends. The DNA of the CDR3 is TGCAGCGTTGGCTCGACAGGCTTGACGCAGTATTTT. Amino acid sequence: CSVGSTGLTQYF.

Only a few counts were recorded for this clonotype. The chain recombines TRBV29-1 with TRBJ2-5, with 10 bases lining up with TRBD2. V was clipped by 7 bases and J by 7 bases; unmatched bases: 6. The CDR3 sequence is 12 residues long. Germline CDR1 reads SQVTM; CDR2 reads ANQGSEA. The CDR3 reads CSGLERGGTQYF. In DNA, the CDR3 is TGCAGCGGGTTAGAGCGGGGGGGGACCCAGTACTTC.

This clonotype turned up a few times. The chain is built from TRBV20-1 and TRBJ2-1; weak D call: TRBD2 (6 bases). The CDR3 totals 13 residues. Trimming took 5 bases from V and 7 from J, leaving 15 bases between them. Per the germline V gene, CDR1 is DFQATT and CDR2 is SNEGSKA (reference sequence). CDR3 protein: CSAPGQGGNEQFF. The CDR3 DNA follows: TGCAGTGCTCCGGGGCAGGGAGGAAATGAGCAGTTCTTC.

CDR3 DNA: TGCAGCGCCGACGGAGGGGGCCCTGAAGCTTTCTTT. Encoded protein: CSADGGGPEAFF. The chain recombines TRBV29-1 with TRBJ1-1, with 7 nucleotides matching TRBD1. V was clipped by 7 bases and J by 6 bases; unmatched bases: 8. The germline V gene has CDR1 SQVTM and CDR2 ANQGSEA. The CDR3 extends over 12 amino acids.

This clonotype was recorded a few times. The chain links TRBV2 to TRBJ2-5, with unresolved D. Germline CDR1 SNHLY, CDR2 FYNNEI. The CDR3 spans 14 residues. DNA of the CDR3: TGTGCGTCACAAATGGGGTTGTTCCAAGAGACCCAGTACTTC. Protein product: CASQMGLFQETQYF.

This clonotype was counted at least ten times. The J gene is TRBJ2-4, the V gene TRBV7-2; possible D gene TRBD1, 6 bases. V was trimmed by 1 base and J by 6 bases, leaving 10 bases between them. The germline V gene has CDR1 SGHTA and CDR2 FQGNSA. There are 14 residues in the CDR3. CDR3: CASSLDQGRNIQYF. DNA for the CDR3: TGTGCCAGCAGCTTAGATCAGGGGAGAAACATTCAGTACTTC.

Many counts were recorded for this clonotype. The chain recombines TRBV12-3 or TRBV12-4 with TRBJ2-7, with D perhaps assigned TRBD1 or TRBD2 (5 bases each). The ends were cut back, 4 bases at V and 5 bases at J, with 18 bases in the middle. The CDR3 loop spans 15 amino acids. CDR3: CASSYTGPPYHEQYF. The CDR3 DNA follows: TGTGCCAGCAGTTATACGGGGCCCCCTTACCACGAGCAGTACTTC.

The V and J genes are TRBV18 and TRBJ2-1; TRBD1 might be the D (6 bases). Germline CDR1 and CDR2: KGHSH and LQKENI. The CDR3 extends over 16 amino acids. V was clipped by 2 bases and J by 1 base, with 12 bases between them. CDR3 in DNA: TGTGCCAGCTCACCAGCAGGGGTGGTTTCCTACAATGAGCAGTTCTTC. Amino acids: CASSPAGVVSYNEQFF.

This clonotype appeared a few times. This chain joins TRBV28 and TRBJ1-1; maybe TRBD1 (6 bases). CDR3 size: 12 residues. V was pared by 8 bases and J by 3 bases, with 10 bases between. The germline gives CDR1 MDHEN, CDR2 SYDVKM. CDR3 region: CASDQGYTEAFF. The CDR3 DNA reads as TGTGCCAGCGATCAGGGGTACACTGAAGCTTTCTTT.

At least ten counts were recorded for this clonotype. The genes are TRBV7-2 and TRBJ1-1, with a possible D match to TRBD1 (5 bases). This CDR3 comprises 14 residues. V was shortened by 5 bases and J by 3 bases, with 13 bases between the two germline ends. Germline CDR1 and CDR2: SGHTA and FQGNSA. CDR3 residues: CASSPTRGDTEAFF. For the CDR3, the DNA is TGTGCCAGCAGCCCTACGCGGGGGGACACTGAAGCTTTCTTT.

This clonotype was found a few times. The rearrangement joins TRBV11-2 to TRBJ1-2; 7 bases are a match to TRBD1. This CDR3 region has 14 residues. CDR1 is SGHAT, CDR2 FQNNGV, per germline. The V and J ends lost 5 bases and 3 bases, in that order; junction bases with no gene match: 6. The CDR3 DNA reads TGTGCCAGCAGCCACGGACAGGCCCACTATGGCTACACCTTC. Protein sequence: CASSHGQAHYGYTF.